These 25 T cell receptor beta chains were sequenced from one sample in a study of blood T cell repertoires in COVID-19. Libraries were prepared by immunoSEQ multiplex PCR; TCRdb keeps only in-frame clonotypes and omits some of them. Of 25,000 to 30,000 clones in the sample, 80% to 90% are singletons; the top ten hold 2% to 3%. Sequences were obtained from peripheral blood. Source of these receptors: a human donor in a cohort sampled during active COVID-19.

This clone has just one count. V and J are TRBV9 and TRBJ2-5, with D possibly TRBD2 on 7 matching bases. CDR1 SGDLS and CDR2 YYNGEE come from the germline V gene. Trimming took off 1 base at V and 1 base at J, with 11 bases between the two ends. The CDR3 spans 15 residues. The CDR3 region is CASSVRGAGQETQYF. CDR3 DNA: TGTGCCAGCAGCGTACGGGGGGCCGGCCAAGAGACCCAGTACTTC.

The J gene is TRBJ1-5, the V gene TRBV19; 8 bases are shared with TRBD1. J lost 2 bases, V lost 4 bases, and 4 bases had no gene match. The V gene's germline CDR1 is LNHDA and CDR2 SQIVND (reference sequence). This CDR3 region has 15 residues. In nucleotides, the CDR3 is TGTGCCAGTAGTAATGACAGGGGCGGCAATCAGCCCCAGCATTTT. Protein sequence: CASSNDRGGNQPQHF.

This clone appeared a single time. The V and J genes are TRBV6-5 and TRBJ2-7, with 8 positions matching TRBD1. V gave up 9 bases and J gave up 4 bases; unmatched junction bases: 2. The germline V gene has CDR1 MNHEY and CDR2 SVGAGI. The CDR3 is 11 amino acids. CDR3 loop: CASGQGYEQYF. As DNA, the CDR3 is TGTGCCAGTGGACAGGGTTACGAGCAGTACTTC.

The chain employs TRBV9 and TRBJ1-3, with D possibly being TRBD1 (6 bases). Deletions cut 4 bases from V and 0 bases from J, with 11 bases between. Germline CDR1 and CDR2: SGDLS and YYNGEE. CDR3 size: 15 residues. This chain's CDR3 is CASSLRQASGNTIYF. The CDR3 nucleotides read TGTGCCAGCAGCCTAAGACAGGCCTCTGGAAACACCATATATTTT.

The V and J genes are TRBV6-5 and TRBJ1-1; possibly TRBD1 for D (5 bases). This CDR3 has 14 amino acids. CDR1 is MNHEY, CDR2 SVGAGI, per germline. Trimming pared 2 bases from V and 7 bases from J, leaving 14 bases between. CDR3 sequence (DNA): TGTGCCAGCAGTTACAGGGGCAGAAGAAATGAAGCTTTCTTT. It translates to CASSYRGRRNEAFF.

The DNA of the CDR3 is TGTGCCAGCAGCCTCACAGGGGCGGTCTATGGCTACACCTTC. Translated, it gives CASSLTGAVYGYTF. This chain uses TRBV5-8 with TRBJ1-2, with 7 bases that match TRBD1. Trimming at V came to 4 bases and at J to 4 bases, leaving 7 bases not matched to a gene. The CDR3 has 14 residues. Germline assignment: CDR1 SGHTS and CDR2 YDEGEE. Full variable domain (outside the CDR3, taken from reference TRBV5-8 and TRBJ1-2): EAGVTQSPTHLIKTRGQQATLRCSPISGHTSVYWYQQALGLGLQFLLWYDEGEERNRGNFPPRFSGRQFPNYSSELNVNALELEDSALYLCASSLTGAVYGYTFGSGTRLTVV.

This chain links TRBV7-9 with TRBJ1-2; tentatively, D is TRBD1 (5 bases). V shed 5 bases and J shed 1 base, with 14 bases lying between them. The CDR3 totals 15 residues. Germline lookup yields CDR1 SEHNR and CDR2 FQNEAQ (reference sequence). The CDR3 DNA sequence: TGTGCCAGCAGCCGCGGGACTGCTAATAACTATGGCTACACCTTC. Encoded protein: CASSRGTANNYGYTF. Variable domain in full (rest from reference TRBV7-9 and TRBJ1-2): DTGVSQNPRHKITKRGQNVTFRCDPISEHNRLYWYRQTLGQGPEFLTYFQNEAQLEKSRLLSDRFSAERPKGSFSTLEIQRTEQGDSAMYLCASSRGTANNYGYTFGSGTRLTVV.

The chain carries TRBV7-9 and TRBJ1-5; D gene unclear. V was pared by 7 bases and J by 4 bases, with 11 bases between. Germline V lookup: CDR1 SEHNR, CDR2 FQNEAQ (reference sequence). The CDR3 covers 13 residues. The CDR3 DNA follows: TGTGCCAGCACCCTAGACCATAATCAGCCCCAGCATTTT. Protein product: CASTLDHNQPQHF.

The V gene is TRBV29-1, the J gene TRBJ1-1; no reliable D call. Germline lookup yields CDR1 SQVTM and CDR2 ANQGSEA. The CDR3 has 14 amino acids. Trimming removed 5 bases from V and 6 bases from J, with 19 bases in between. The CDR3 protein is CSVQAATFEAEAFF. The CDR3 DNA is TGCAGCGTTCAAGCGGCGACCTTTGAGGCTGAAGCTTTCTTT.

This chain joins TRBV27 and TRBJ1-2; 11 nucleotides match TRBD1. CDR3 size: 16 residues. J was trimmed by 4 bases and V by 5 bases; bases with no gene match: 9. CDR1 and CDR2 from the germline V gene are MNHEY and SMNVEV (reference sequence). The CDR3 DNA is TGTGCCAGCAGTCTAGCGAGGACAGGGGGCGTCTATGGCTACACCTTC. Translating it yields CASSLARTGGVYGYTF.

The chain recombines TRBV21-1 with TRBJ1-2. TRBV21-1 is described as a pseudogene. The CDR3 is made up of 15 amino acids. CDR3 sequence reads: CATGGVSGKLYGYTF. The DNA for the CDR3 is TGTGCCACCGGGGGAGTCAGCGGGAAACTCTATGGCTACACCTTC.

The rearrangement uses TRBV7-3 and TRBJ2-1, with 13 nucleotides matching TRBD2. V was clipped by 8 bases and J by 15 bases; unmatched bases: 7. This CDR3 region has 12 residues. CDR1 and CDR2 from the germline V gene are SGHTA and FQGTGA. The CDR3 nucleotides read TGTGCCAGCGGGAGACTAGCGGGGGGATTGTTCTTC. It encodes CASGRLAGGLFF.

The V and J genes are TRBV7-9 and TRBJ2-3; the match to TRBD2 covers 8 bases. From germline, CDR1 is SEHNR and CDR2 FQNEAQ (reference sequence). The CDR3 totals 17 residues. The ends lost 2 bases at V and 0 bases at J; junction bases unmatched: 7. The CDR3 loop reads CASSLTIGGGSTDTQYF. The CDR3 bases are TGTGCCAGCAGCTTAACGATCGGCGGGGGGAGCACAGATACGCAGTATTTT.

In its sample, this clone was seen once. The chain employs TRBV5-1 and TRBJ2-3, with 12 positions matching TRBD2. With V trimmed by 4 bases and J by 6 bases, 6 bases remained unmatched. The CDR3 sequence is 15 residues long. The germline gives CDR1 SGHRS, CDR2 YFSETQ. Here the CDR3 DNA reads TGCGCCAGCAGCCACACTAGCGGGGGGAGGGATACGCAGTATTTT. This encodes CASSHTSGGRDTQYF.

The chain combines TRBV7-9 with TRBJ1-2, with D tentatively TRBD1 (5 bases). The germline V and J ends were trimmed by 6 bases and 6 bases, with 17 bases remaining between them. Per the germline V gene, CDR1 is SEHNR and CDR2 is FQNEAQ (reference sequence). This CDR3 has 14 amino acids. The DNA for the CDR3 is TGTGCCAGCAGTGGGGCAAATTTTGAGAATGGCTACACCTTC. Translated, it gives CASSGANFENGYTF.

Only one count was recorded for this clone. The CDR3 DNA is TGCGCCAGCAGCCATGGGGGGGTGGGGGGGGCCGGCACCGGGGAGCTGTTTTTT. Its protein is CASSHGGVGGAGTGELFF. V usage is TRBV4-1 and J usage is TRBJ2-2; the D gene is possibly TRBD2 (7 bases). Germline V CDR1 and CDR2: MGHRA, YSYEKL. CDR3 length equals 18 residues. Trimming removed 3 bases at V and 4 bases at J, with 21 bases between.

This chain links TRBV6-5 with TRBJ1-5; D is unresolved. Germline V gene lookup returns CDR1 MNHEY and CDR2 SVGAGI. V shed 6 bases and J shed 7 bases, with 13 bases lying between them. The CDR3 extends over 13 amino acids. CDR3 protein: CASSAGNGQPQHF. In DNA, the CDR3 is TGTGCCAGCAGCGCGGGCAACGGGCAGCCCCAGCATTTT.

This clone was seen once. The J gene is TRBJ2-7, the V gene TRBV6-5, with 7 bases lining up with TRBD2. This CDR3 region has 15 residues. Germline assignment: CDR1 MNHEY and CDR2 SVGAGI. J lost 3 bases, V lost 6 bases, and 11 bases had no gene match. This CDR3 reads CASSPRGERVYEQYF. CDR3 nucleotides: TGTGCCAGCAGCCCCCGGGGGGAGAGGGTCTACGAGCAGTACTTC.

This chain links TRBV19 with TRBJ2-3; D perhaps matches TRBD2 (5 bases). Trimming left V 6 bases short and J 1 base short, with 5 bases between. Germline V lookup: CDR1 LNHDA, CDR2 SQIVND (reference sequence). The CDR3 spans 12 residues. The CDR3 reads CASRRGTDTQYF. The CDR3 region has the DNA TGTGCCAGTAGGCGGGGCACAGATACGCAGTATTTT.

Here the CDR3 DNA reads TGCGCCAGCAGCCAAGATGGCGGTCCAGCAGGGGTAGGTTCAGATACGCAGTATTTT. This codes for CASSQDGGPAGVGSDTQYF. The V call is TRBV4-3, the J call TRBJ2-3; TRBD1 might be the D (6 bases). The V gene's germline CDR1 is LGHNA and CDR2 YSLEER. V lost 0 bases and J 4 bases, leaving 23 bases between the germline ends. The CDR3 extends over 19 amino acids.

In its sample, this clone was seen once. The chain employs TRBV7-9 and TRBJ1-2, with 9 positions matching TRBD1. This CDR3 comprises 15 residues. Germline V gene sequence: CDR1 SEHNR, CDR2 FQNEAQ (reference sequence). Trimming cost V 5 bases and J 5 bases; bases outside gene matches: 9. The CDR3 here is CASSQEQGALYGYTF. The CDR3 DNA reads as TGTGCCAGCAGCCAGGAACAGGGGGCGTTATATGGCTACACCTTC.

V and J are TRBV12-3 or TRBV12-4 and TRBJ2-7; D perhaps matches TRBD2 (5 bases). The length of the CDR3 is 11 residues. The germline V and J ends were trimmed by 3 bases and 6 bases, with 6 bases remaining between them. Here the CDR3 reads CASSFSGEQYF. DNA for the CDR3: TGTGCCAGCAGTTTCAGCGGCGAGCAGTACTTC.

The chain joins TRBV5-5 to TRBJ2-7; 7 positions match TRBD2. The germline gives CDR1 SGHKS, CDR2 YYEKEE (reference sequence). V trimming: 5 bases; J trimming: 2 bases; junction bases outside the gene matches: 1. This CDR3 is 12 amino acids long. The CDR3 here is CASSRGAYEQYF. In nucleotides, the CDR3 is TGTGCCAGCAGTCGGGGGGCCTACGAGCAGTACTTC.

The chain joins TRBV6-5 to TRBJ1-1, with TRBD1 matching over 10 bases. The CDR3 length is 14 residues. The germline CDR1 and CDR2 sequences are MNHEY and SVGAGI. V was clipped by 6 bases and J by 4 bases; unmatched bases: 5. The chain's CDR3 is CASSHGDRGTEAFF. The CDR3 DNA reads TGTGCCAGCAGCCATGGGGACAGGGGCACTGAAGCTTTCTTT.

This clone was observed a few times. This chain uses TRBV5-1 with TRBJ1-6; the D gene is possibly TRBD1 (6 bases). Germline CDR1 is SGHRS and CDR2 is YFSETQ. This CDR3 is 15 amino acids long. Trimming removed 0 bases from V and 8 bases from J, with 12 bases in between. The CDR3 coding sequence is TGCGCCAGCAGCTTGGCACTCAGGGGTTATTCACCCCTCCACTTT. Protein: CASSLALRGYSPLHF.